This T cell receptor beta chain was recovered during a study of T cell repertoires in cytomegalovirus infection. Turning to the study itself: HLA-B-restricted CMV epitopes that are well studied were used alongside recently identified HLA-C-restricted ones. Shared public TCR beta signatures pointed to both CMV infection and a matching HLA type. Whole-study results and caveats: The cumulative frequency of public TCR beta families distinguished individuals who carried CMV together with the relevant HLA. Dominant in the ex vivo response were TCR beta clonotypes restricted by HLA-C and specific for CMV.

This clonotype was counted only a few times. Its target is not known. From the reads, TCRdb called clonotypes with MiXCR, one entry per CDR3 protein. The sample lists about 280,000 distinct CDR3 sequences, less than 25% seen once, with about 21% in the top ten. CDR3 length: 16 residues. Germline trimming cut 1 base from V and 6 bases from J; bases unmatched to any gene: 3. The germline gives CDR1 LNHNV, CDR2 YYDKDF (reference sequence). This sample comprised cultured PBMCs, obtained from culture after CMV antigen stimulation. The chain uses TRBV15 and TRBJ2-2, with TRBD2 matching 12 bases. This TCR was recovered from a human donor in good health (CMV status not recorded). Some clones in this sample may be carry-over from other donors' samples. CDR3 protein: CATSRGLAGAPGELFF. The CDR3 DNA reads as TGTGCCACCAGCAGAGGACTAGCGGGGGCCCCCGGGGAGCTGTTTTTT. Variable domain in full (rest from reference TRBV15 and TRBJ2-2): DAMVIQNPRYQVTQFGKPVTLSCSQTLNHNVMYWYQQKSSQAPKLLFHYYDKDFNNEADTPDNFQSRRPNTSFCFLDIRSPGLGDTAMYLCATSRGLAGAPGELFFGEGSRLTVL.